Shown below are 31 T cell receptor beta chains from a single sample sequenced in a study of CD8 T cells in Susac syndrome. cDNA came from 0.5 to 1 ug RNA primed by random hexamers. A single record per CDR3 protein comes from TCRdb applying MiXCR to the immunoSEQ multiplex PCR reads. This table holds under 200,000 distinct CDR3 sequences, 95% found once. The sequencing sample was made of CD4+ T cells from PBMCs. Receptors originate from a human donor in good health.

This clonotype was detected once. V usage is TRBV6-6 and J usage is TRBJ2-7; tentatively, D is TRBD1 or TRBD2 (7 bases each). V lost 1 base to trimming and J lost 4 bases, with 14 bases between them. Germline CDR1 is MNHNY and CDR2 is SVGAGI (reference sequence). The length of the CDR3 is 15 residues. CDR3 region: CASSYYVQGGYEQYF. The DNA for the CDR3 is TGTGCCAGCAGTTACTATGTGCAGGGGGGGTACGAGCAGTACTTC.

The V gene is TRBV19, the J gene TRBJ2-7; 9 nucleotides align to TRBD2. The trim removed 3 bases at V and 3 bases at J, leaving 6 bases unmatched. Germline V gene sequence: CDR1 LNHDA, CDR2 SQIVND (reference sequence). The CDR3 covers 15 residues. CDR3 in amino acids: CASSMAASGIYEQYV. The CDR3 coding sequence is TGTGCCAGTAGTATGGCGGCTAGCGGGATCTACGAGCAGTACGTC.

This clonotype turned up a few times. The chain recombines TRBV3-1 with TRBJ1-1; no reliable D call. V lost 3 bases to trimming and J lost 0 bases, with 5 bases between them. The CDR3 length is 13 residues. Germline loops: CDR1 LGHDT, CDR2 YNNKEL (reference sequence). The CDR3 sequence: CASSQTMNTEAFF. CDR3 coding DNA: TGTGCCAGCAGCCAGACCATGAACACTGAAGCTTTCTTT.

V and J are TRBV7-9 and TRBJ2-1, with 9 bases that match TRBD1. Germline V gene lookup returns CDR1 SEHNR and CDR2 FQNEAQ (reference sequence). Trimming removed 3 bases from V and 8 bases from J; junction bases left unmatched: 5. This CDR3 spans 14 amino acids. In DNA form, the CDR3 reads TGTGCCAGCAGCTTGTGGGACAGGGTTGATGAGCAGTTCTTC. It is translated as CASSLWDRVDEQFF.

The CDR3 is CSVVPGIDAGELFF. CDR3 sequence (DNA): TGCAGCGTTGTCCCAGGGATAGACGCCGGGGAGCTGTTTTTT. The rearrangement links TRBV29-1 to TRBJ2-2, with D maybe TRBD1 (5 bases). CDR1 is SQVTM, CDR2 ANQGSEA, per germline. The ends were cut back, 4 bases at V and 6 bases at J, with 15 bases in the middle. This CDR3 has 14 residues.

The chain couples TRBV4-2 to TRBJ1-2; D gene uncertain. This CDR3 has 14 amino acids. Germline CDR1 and CDR2: LGHNA and YNFKEQ. Trimming left V 0 bases short and J 7 bases short, with 12 bases between. The DNA of the CDR3 is TGTGCCAGCAGCCAAGATCCACGAGGAGGTGGCTACACCTTC. This encodes CASSQDPRGGGYTF.

The rearrangement uses TRBV30 and TRBJ1-5; D remains unclear. This CDR3 has 13 amino acids. Germline V CDR1 and CDR2: GTSNPN, SVGIG (reference sequence). Between the trimmed V and J ends, which lost 3 bases and 2 bases, there was a span of 8 bases. The CDR3 DNA sequence: TGTGCCTGGAGAGGGAGTCGCAATCAGCCCCAGCATTTT. Its translation is CAWRGSRNQPQHF.

This clonotype appeared once. The genes are TRBV28 and TRBJ1-1; D not certain. Germline CDR1 and CDR2: MDHEN and SYDVKM. The CDR3 is 10 residues long. The V gene lost 2 bases and the J gene lost 5 bases, with 0 bases spanning the gap. The chain's CDR3 is CASSLTEAFF. In DNA form, the CDR3 reads TGTGCCAGCAGTTTAACTGAAGCTTTCTTT. Based on the CDR3 plus reference TRBV28 and TRBJ1-1, the full variable domain is DVKVTQSSRYLVKRTGEKVFLECVQDMDHENMFWYRQDPGLGLRLIYFSYDVKMKEKGDIPEGYSVSREKKERFSLILESASTNQTSMYLCASSLTEAFFGQGTRLTVV.

The gene calls are TRBV29-1 and TRBJ1-2; D not certain. Germline V gene sequence: CDR1 SQVTM, CDR2 ANQGSEA. V lost 1 base and J lost 0, with 12 bases in between. This CDR3 has 15 amino acids. CDR3 in DNA: TGCAGCGTTGAAGGGACCCCAGAGGCTAACTATGGCTACACCTTC. Its protein product is CSVEGTPEANYGYTF.

The chain has TRBV28 and TRBJ2-7; 7 bases match TRBD1. V dropped 8 bases and J dropped 5; count of bases not matched to a gene: 6. The germline V gene encodes CDR1 MDHEN and CDR2 SYDVKM. This CDR3 is 12 amino acids long. This CDR3 is CASRDSFDEQYV. As DNA, the CDR3 is TGTGCCAGCCGGGACAGTTTCGACGAGCAGTACGTC.

The chain joins TRBV9 to TRBJ2-7, with TRBD1 identical over 9 bases. Germline CDR1 reads SGDLS; CDR2 reads YYNGEE. The CDR3 covers 15 residues. V gave up 4 bases and J gave up 0 bases; unmatched junction bases: 5. The CDR3 DNA reads TGTGCCAGCAGCCCCCGGACAGGGGACTCCTACGAGCAGTACTTC. It yields the protein CASSPRTGDSYEQYF.

In this sample, this clonotype turned up a few times. The chain joins TRBV7-2 to TRBJ2-3, with D hard to call. The CDR3 covers 12 residues. Looked up from germline, CDR1 is SGHTA and CDR2 is FQGNSA. V lost 3 bases and J lost 4, with 5 bases in between. CDR3 sequence reads: CASSFQADTQYF. CDR3 coding DNA: TGTGCCAGCAGCTTCCAGGCAGATACGCAGTATTTT. Full variable domain (rest looked up from reference TRBV7-2 and TRBJ2-3): GAGVSQSPSNKVTEKGKDVELRCDPISGHTALYWYRQSLGQGLEFLIYFQGNSAPDKSGLPSDRFSAERTGGSVSTLTIQRTQQEDSAVYLCASSFQADTQYFGPGTRLTVL.

The CDR3 nucleotides are TGTGCCAGCAGTGGTGGACGGAGTCTATATGGCTACACCTTC. Translation: CASSGGRSLYGYTF. The V call is TRBV9, the J call TRBJ1-2; D gene unclear. The CDR3 is made up of 14 amino acids. The germline V gene encodes CDR1 SGDLS and CDR2 YYNGEE. V was clipped by 5 bases and J by 5 bases, with 16 bases between them.

The chain joins TRBV20-1 to TRBJ2-1, with D unresolved. Germline-derived CDR1 and CDR2 are DFQATT and SNEGSKA (reference sequence). V lost 0 bases and J 9 bases, leaving 15 bases between the germline ends. The CDR3 has 14 amino acids. Here the CDR3 reads CSARDDLPRSEQFF. The CDR3 bases are TGCAGTGCTAGAGACGATCTCCCCAGGAGTGAGCAGTTCTTC.

V and J are TRBV24-1 and TRBJ2-3; 8 positions match TRBD1. The CDR3 is 16 residues long. Germline V gene lookup returns CDR1 KGHDR and CDR2 SFDVKD. The trim removed 3 bases at V and 5 bases at J, leaving 9 bases unmatched. The CDR3 coding sequence is TGTGCCACCAGTGATCCCCGGACAGGGTCAGGAGATACGCAGTATTTT. The encoded protein is CATSDPRTGSGDTQYF.

V usage is TRBV4-3 and J usage is TRBJ2-7; D perhaps matches TRBD1 (5 bases). Between the trimmed V and J ends, which lost 2 bases and 6 bases, there was a span of 11 bases. CDR1 and CDR2 from the germline V gene are LGHNA and YSLEER. This CDR3 region has 13 residues. As DNA, the CDR3 is TGCGCCAGCAGCCAAACTCAGGGCTCCGAGCAGTACTTC. Its protein is CASSQTQGSEQYF.

In its sample, this clonotype was seen once. The V gene is TRBV11-2, the J gene TRBJ2-7; D not certain. Germline lookup yields CDR1 SGHAT and CDR2 FQNNGV. This CDR3 has 12 residues. The V end lost 3 bases, the J end lost 4 bases, and 7 bases lay between the germline ends. CDR3: CASSFNRYEQYF. As DNA, the CDR3 is TGTGCCAGCAGCTTCAATCGGTACGAGCAGTACTTC.

V usage is TRBV3-1 and J usage is TRBJ2-1, with a weak D call TRBD2 (7 bases). The V gene's germline CDR1 is LGHDT and CDR2 YNNKEL (reference sequence). CDR3 length equals 17 residues. Trimming cost V 1 base and J 0 bases, with 13 bases left between them. Here the CDR3 reads CASSQAGGASSYNEQFF. As DNA, the CDR3 is TGTGCCAGCAGCCAAGCTGGGGGGGCGAGCTCCTACAATGAGCAGTTCTTC.

This clonotype was observed a few times. CDR3 sequence: CASSGGETQYF. The CDR3 nucleotides are TGTGCCAGCAGTGGGGGAGAGACCCAGTACTTC. The chain has TRBV2 and TRBJ2-5, with D hard to call. CDR1 SNHLY and CDR2 FYNNEI come from the germline V gene. Trimming pared 4 bases from V and 4 bases from J, leaving 4 bases between. The CDR3 has 11 amino acids.

The rearrangement links TRBV4-3 to TRBJ1-1; D remains unclear. Germline-derived CDR1 and CDR2 are LGHNA and YSLEER. CDR3 length: 16 residues. Between the trimmed V and J ends, which lost 0 bases and 3 bases, there was a span of 14 bases. This CDR3 reads CASSQDRFPGDTEAFF. CDR3 sequence (DNA): TGCGCCAGCAGCCAAGATAGGTTCCCTGGGGACACTGAAGCTTTCTTT.

This clonotype is a singleton in its sample. This chain joins TRBV21-1 and TRBJ1-1; TRBD1 is the table's D call and was not checked against the DNA. TRBV21-1 is listed as a pseudogene. The CDR3 sequence is 15 residues long. The CDR3 DNA reads as TGTGCCAGCAGACAGGGTTACACGATGAACACTGAAGCTTTCTTT. Protein sequence: CASRQGYTMNTEAFF.

This chain links TRBV5-6 with TRBJ2-5, with 9 bases identical to TRBD2. V shed 0 bases, J shed 1 base, and the junction held 7 bases outside the gene matches. This CDR3 comprises 17 residues. The germline gives CDR1 SGHDT, CDR2 YYEEEE. The CDR3 DNA reads TGTGCCAGCAGCTTGGGGGCGAGCGGGAGGTTCCAAGAGACCCAGTACTTC. Its translation: CASSLGASGRFQETQYF.

The chain has TRBV5-6 and TRBJ2-2; D is uncertain. V lost 4 bases, J lost 0 bases, and 7 bases lay in between. CDR3 length: 14 residues. CDR1 and CDR2 from the germline V gene are SGHDT and YYEEEE. The CDR3 DNA is TGTGCCAGCAGCAGATACGCGAACACCGGGGAGCTGTTTTTT. The encoded protein is CASSRYANTGELFF.

The chain is built from TRBV4-1 and TRBJ2-7, with D perhaps TRBD1 (5 bases). From germline, CDR1 is MGHRA and CDR2 YSYEKL. V shed 1 base and J shed 1 base, with 11 bases lying between them. CDR3 size: 15 residues. The CDR3 protein is CASSQVGALSYEQYV. CDR3 DNA sequence: TGCGCCAGCAGCCAAGTTGGGGCCCTTTCCTACGAGCAGTACGTC.

This chain uses TRBV20-1 with TRBJ2-7; a possible D gene is TRBD1 (6 bases). This CDR3 contains 13 residues. In germline, CDR1 is DFQATT, CDR2 SNEGSKA (reference sequence). Trimming took 8 bases from V and 5 from J, leaving 19 bases between them. The CDR3 here is CSLKGDAWDEQYV. CDR3 coding DNA: TGCAGTCTGAAGGGGGACGCCTGGGACGAGCAGTACGTC.

This chain joins TRBV7-6 and TRBJ2-3; maybe TRBD1 (5 bases). CDR3 length equals 14 residues. Per germline, CDR1 SGHVS and CDR2 FNYEAQ. The V and J ends lost 4 bases and 0 bases respectively, with 8 bases between them. The CDR3 DNA reads TGTGCCAGCAGCTACAGGATAAGCACAGATACGCAGTATTTT. This sequence encodes CASSYRISTDTQYF.

The V and J genes are TRBV4-3 and TRBJ2-3, with TRBD2 identical over 7 bases. This CDR3 is built from 17 residues. With V trimmed by 0 bases and J by 2 bases, 8 bases remained unmatched. The germline CDR1 and CDR2 sequences are LGHNA and YSLEER. The CDR3 loop reads CASSQDRSSGTTDTQYF. CDR3 nucleotide sequence: TGCGCCAGCAGCCAAGATAGATCTAGCGGAACCACAGATACGCAGTATTTT.

This chain connects TRBV25-1 to TRBJ2-3; TRBD1 is a possible D gene (5 bases). In germline, CDR1 is MGHDK, CDR2 SYGVNS. Trimming took 3 bases from V and 0 from J, leaving 10 bases between them. This CDR3 is built from 15 residues. CDR3 sequence reads: CASSDPGSSTDTQYF. The CDR3 DNA reads TGTGCCAGCAGTGACCCAGGGTCTAGCACAGATACGCAGTATTTT.

The chain uses TRBV2 and TRBJ1-2; tentatively, D is TRBD1 (5 bases). The CDR3 spans 11 residues. CDR1 and CDR2 (germline): SNHLY, FYNNEI. The ends were cut back, 3 bases at V and 6 bases at J, with 5 bases in the middle. The CDR3 region has the DNA TGTGCCAGCAGTGAGGGGGATGGCTACACCTTC. This codes for CASSEGDGYTF. Complete variable domain (other parts from reference TRBV2 and TRBJ1-2): EPEVTQTPSHQVTQMGQEVILRCVPISNHLYFYWYRQILGQKVEFLVSFYNNEISEKSEIFDDQFSVERPDGSNFTLKIRSTKLEDSAMYFCASSEGDGYTFGSGTRLTVV.

This clonotype came up once. V is TRBV20-1 and J is TRBJ1-2, with 7 bases matching TRBD1. With V trimmed by 6 bases and J by 2 bases, 9 bases remained unmatched. This CDR3 is built from 14 residues. The germline V gene encodes CDR1 DFQATT and CDR2 SNEGSKA (reference sequence). The CDR3 loop reads CSATQSGGNYGYTF. The CDR3 region has the DNA TGCAGTGCCACCCAGTCAGGGGGGAACTATGGCTACACCTTC.

J is TRBJ2-1 and V is TRBV9; 7 nucleotides line up with TRBD2. V trimming: 4 bases; J trimming: 8 bases; junction bases outside the gene matches: 12. Germline-derived CDR1 and CDR2 are SGDLS and YYNGEE. The CDR3 covers 15 residues. The DNA for the CDR3 is TGTGCCAGCAGCCTGGTAGGCGGGAGCATCGATGAGCAGTTCTTC. This sequence encodes CASSLVGGSIDEQFF.